This is a list of T cell receptor beta chains from one sample in a study of spatial heterogeneity in lung cancer. TCRdb recomputed calls from the 5' RACE reads with MiXCR, one row per CDR3 protein. The repertoire holds roughly 110,000 distinct CDR3 sequences, with roughly a tenth as singletons. Sequencing was performed on PBMCs, taken at follow-up. The source of these receptors is a female donor with early-stage non-small cell lung cancer. The CDR3 runs from the conserved cysteine through the conserved F or W. A D gene is named only where the DNA matches it firmly.

>-|TRBV28
CASSLVVRGRDEQYF
>TRBD2|TRBV5-1
CASSSNRGRLLAGGNWNEQFF
>-|TRBV28
CASSPTGVRNEQFF
>TRBD1|TRBV7-2
CASRRKGQGPNTEAFF
>-|TRBV10-3
CAISEDKERGDTQYF
>TRBD1|TRBV15
CATSPRTGFPETQYF
>-|TRBV14
CASSPGGYGYTF
>-|TRBV10-3
CAIREQGSGNSPLHF
>TRBD1|TRBV5-5
CASSTLTGTFLF
>-|TRBV3-1
CASRPSGSSSYEQYF
>-|TRBV20-1
CSARAERNQETQYF
>-|TRBV7-2
CASSGTGTITGELFF
>TRBD1|TRBV28
CASTRTGGRTYEQYF
>-|TRBV6-1
CASSSRAPLPIAQYF
>-|TRBV10-2
CASSEPRDVSEAFF
>-|TRBV5-5
CASSLRAGSNTEAFF
>-|TRBV6-5
CASSYSKSGLMYGYTF
>-|TRBV20-1
CSARTANTEAFF
>-|TRBV15
CATSRGGDSRSRNQPQHF
>-|TRBV7-9
CASSLLHGGTDTQYF
>TRBD1|TRBV5-4
CASSVGQGYGYTF
>TRBD2|TRBV6-5
CASSLAGLSYNEQFF
>-|TRBV6-6
CASSYGLTEAFF
>-|TRBV20-1
CSARDWQGLTDTQYF
>TRBD1|TRBV19
CASSTSGQDYQPQHF
>-|TRBV20-1
CSASKGDTEAFF
>-|TRBV27
CASSLYPQSYEKLFF